Detailed here is one TCR beta chain. Libraries were prepared by immunoSEQ multiplex PCR; TCRdb keeps only in-frame clonotypes and omits some of them. Here the sample spans around 270,000 clones, more than 85% being singletons. This sample was taken from a study of blood T cell repertoires in COVID-19. In the study overall: From T cells, B-cell-depleted T cells, or PBMCs came the material, which was cDNA or gDNA.

V lost 2 bases and J 0 bases, leaving 4 bases between the germline ends. Germline CDR1 and CDR2: MNHNS and SASEGT. The CDR3 length is 13 residues. The V call is TRBV6-1, the J call TRBJ1-2; no firm D call. The sample was peripheral blood. The TCR was taken from a man in his forties or fifties with acute or convalescent COVID-19. The CDR3 loop reads CASSELPNYGYTF. CDR3 coding DNA: TGTGCCAGCAGTGAACTTCCTAACTATGGCTACACCTTC.